This TCR beta chain originates from a study of T-cell memory formation after mild COVID-19. From the 5' RACE reads, TCRdb called clonotypes with MiXCR, one entry per CDR3 protein. The repertoire includes more than 120,000 distinct CDR3 sequences, around 21% of them detected once, and approximately 2.3% sits in the top ten. With 0 bases removed from V and 3 bases from J, the gap between germline ends came to 10 bases. CDR1 and CDR2 from the germline V gene are SGHKS and YYEKEE (reference sequence). The CDR3 runs to 15 residues. The sequenced material came from PBMCs or a T cell subset sorted from them (not recorded which). The clonotype originates from an adult woman who had mild COVID-19 (a few samples of this study predate the infection). Cell type and time point are not known. V usage is TRBV5-5 and J usage is TRBJ1-5; D might be TRBD1 (6 bases). As DNA, the CDR3 is TGTGCCAGCAGCTTGGAACAGGGTGCCAATCAGCCCCAGCATTTT. Translation gives CASSLEQGANQPQHF.